The 29 T cell receptor beta chains listed next were all sequenced from one sample in a study of blood T cell repertoires in COVID-19. TCRdb keeps only in-frame clones here, not all; method: immunoSEQ multiplex PCR. The sample lists around 100,000 clones, more than 85% seen once, with 7.4% in the top ten. The material sequenced was peripheral blood. These receptors all come from a man aged 30 to 39 in a cohort sampled during active COVID-19.

The chain links TRBV29-1 to TRBJ2-3; maybe TRBD1 (5 bases). The V and J ends lost 6 bases and 4 bases respectively, with 17 bases between them. The CDR3 covers 14 residues. The germline gives CDR1 SQVTM, CDR2 ANQGSEA. Here the CDR3 reads CSVATATRADTQYF. The CDR3 DNA reads as TGCAGCGTCGCGACAGCAACTCGGGCAGATACGCAGTATTTT.

Only a few counts were recorded for this clone. The chain carries TRBV6-2 or TRBV6-3 and TRBJ1-2, with D possibly matching TRBD1 (5 bases). From germline, CDR1 is MNHEY and CDR2 SVGEGT. The CDR3 is 13 residues long. Trimming took 2 bases from V and 4 from J, leaving 8 bases between them. CDR3 loop: CASSYDSSYGYTF. For the CDR3, the DNA is TGTGCCAGCAGTTACGACAGTTCCTATGGCTACACCTTC.

A single count supports this clone. The chain uses TRBV7-9 and TRBJ1-1; D is unclear. V was trimmed by 1 base and J by 2 bases, leaving 8 bases between them. Germline CDR1 is SEHNR and CDR2 is FQNEAQ (reference sequence). CDR3 size: 14 residues. The CDR3 region is CASSLGLGNTEAFF. The CDR3 coding sequence is TGTGCCAGCAGCTTAGGGTTGGGCAACACTGAAGCTTTCTTT.

The V and J genes are TRBV6-2 or TRBV6-3 and TRBJ2-1; 9 bases agree with TRBD1. Germline trimming cut 5 bases from V and 8 bases from J; bases unmatched to any gene: 10. CDR1 and CDR2 from the germline V gene are MNHEY and SVGEGT. CDR3 size: 15 residues. CDR3 DNA sequence: TGTGCCAGCAGTACTCCCCGGGACAGGGAGGATGAGCAGTTCTTC. Translating it yields CASSTPRDREDEQFF.

This clone is a singleton in its sample. The chain employs TRBV7-2 and TRBJ2-7; 7 bases map to TRBD2. This CDR3 has 14 residues. Germline assignment: CDR1 SGHTA and CDR2 FQGNSA. V was pared by 5 bases and J by 6 bases, with 10 bases of the junction left unmatched. The CDR3 region has the DNA TGTGCCAGCAGCGCTACGGGGGGAGTCTTCGAGCAGTACTTC. Its protein is CASSATGGVFEQYF.

The chain recombines TRBV12-3 or TRBV12-4 with TRBJ1-1; no reliable D call. V was shortened by 5 bases and J by 3 bases, with 10 bases between the two germline ends. The CDR3 covers 13 residues. CDR3 sequence: CASSRLIDTEAFF. DNA for the CDR3: TGTGCCAGCAGTAGACTGATAGACACTGAAGCTTTCTTT.

The chain has TRBV4-2 and TRBJ1-5; TRBD1 is a possible D gene (5 bases). The CDR3 covers 16 residues. Germline V lookup: CDR1 LGHNA, CDR2 YNFKEQ. Trimming left V 1 base short and J 2 bases short, with 12 bases between. CDR3 nucleotides: TGTGCCAGCAGCCAAGGGGACGGAGGGGGCAATCAGCCCCAGCATTTT. Encoded protein: CASSQGDGGGNQPQHF.

This chain uses TRBV7-2 with TRBJ2-2; 8 bases map to TRBD1. From germline, CDR1 is SGHTA and CDR2 FQGNSA. J lost 1 base, V lost 3 bases, and 7 bases had no gene match. The length of the CDR3 is 17 residues. The CDR3 loop reads CASSFRTGSVNTGELFF. The DNA of the CDR3 is TGTGCCAGCAGCTTTAGGACAGGGTCCGTGAACACCGGGGAGCTGTTTTTT.

This sequence joins TRBV30 and TRBJ1-5; 7 bases map to TRBD1. Germline CDR1 is GTSNPN and CDR2 is SVGIG (reference sequence). The CDR3 loop spans 13 amino acids. Trimming at V came to 2 bases and at J to 7 bases, leaving 5 bases not matched to a gene. CDR3 loop: CAWSTGVGQPQHF. The CDR3, as DNA: TGTGCCTGGAGTACAGGGGTCGGGCAGCCCCAGCATTTT.

The chain links TRBV27 to TRBJ2-3; D remains ambiguous. Between the trimmed V and J ends, which lost 4 bases and 3 bases, there was a span of 5 bases. This CDR3 spans 12 amino acids. Germline CDR1 and CDR2: MNHEY and SMNVEV (reference sequence). The chain's CDR3 is CASSSRTDTQYF. For the CDR3, the DNA is TGTGCCAGCAGTTCGCGGACAGATACGCAGTATTTT.

The V and J genes are TRBV4-1 and TRBJ1-2; unclear D gene. V lost 1 base and J 4 bases, leaving 10 bases between the germline ends. The CDR3 extends over 14 amino acids. The germline V gene encodes CDR1 MGHRA and CDR2 YSYEKL. The CDR3 coding sequence is TGCGCCAGCAGCCAAGGGCCCAGCGGCTATGGCTACACCTTC. It encodes CASSQGPSGYGYTF.

This chain uses TRBV7-9 with TRBJ1-2; no reliable D call. This CDR3 is 11 amino acids long. The V end was cut by 6 bases, the J end by 8 bases, with 10 bases between. CDR1 SEHNR and CDR2 FQNEAQ come from the germline V gene (reference sequence). The CDR3 region has the DNA TGTGCCAGCAGGGGAGGTGACGGCTACACCTTC. Protein product: CASRGGDGYTF.

This chain links TRBV5-4 with TRBJ1-1; 7 bases fit TRBD1. Germline trimming cut 6 bases from V and 0 bases from J; bases unmatched to any gene: 11. The V gene's germline CDR1 is SGHNT and CDR2 YYREEE (reference sequence). This CDR3 has 16 residues. CDR3 DNA sequence: TGTGCCAGCACCCCTCGGCGACAGGGCTTGAACACTGAAGCTTTCTTT. Protein: CASTPRRQGLNTEAFF.

The genes are TRBV4-1 and TRBJ2-7; D is uncertain. Trimming shortened V by 1 base and J by 8 bases, and 15 bases separated the two germline ends. The CDR3 has 14 amino acids. CDR1 is MGHRA, CDR2 YSYEKL, per germline. CDR3 in amino acids: CASSQVAHTNQQYF. The DNA of the CDR3 is TGCGCCAGCAGCCAAGTTGCCCATACAAACCAGCAGTACTTC.

This chain joins TRBV11-2 and TRBJ1-2; maybe TRBD1 (5 bases). V was cut by 1 base and J by 9 bases, with 9 bases left in between. CDR1 is SGHAT and CDR2 is FQNNGV in the germline V gene. CDR3 length: 12 amino acids. The CDR3 DNA is TGTGCCAGCAGCTTAGGCAGGGCTAGCTACACCTTC. Amino acid sequence: CASSLGRASYTF.

The chain combines TRBV19 with TRBJ2-2; D is perhaps TRBD2 (6 bases). V was trimmed by 7 bases and J by 5 bases, leaving 20 bases between them. Germline-derived CDR1 and CDR2 are LNHDA and SQIVND (reference sequence). This CDR3 is built from 16 residues. CDR3 sequence reads: CASKGRAQGRTGELFF. Written as DNA, the CDR3 is TGTGCCAGTAAGGGCAGGGCCCAAGGGAGGACCGGGGAGCTGTTTTTT.

The rearrangement joins TRBV12-5 to TRBJ2-6; 8 bases fit TRBD2. Germline V gene sequence: CDR1 LGHNT, CDR2 FRNRAP. The CDR3 contains 17 residues. V was pared by 6 bases and J by 4 bases, with 11 bases of the junction left unmatched. CDR3 residues: CASGYSGGAAGANVLTF. The CDR3, as DNA: TGTGCTAGTGGCTACAGCGGGGGTGCGGCCGGGGCCAACGTCCTGACTTTC. The full variable domain, completed using reference TRBV12-5 and TRBJ2-6, is DARVTQTPRHKVTEMGQEVTMRCQPILGHNTVFWYRQTMMQGLELLAYFRNRAPLDDSGMPKDRFSAEMPDATLATLKIQPSEPRDSAVYFCASGYSGGAAGANVLTFGAGSRLTVL.

Only one count was recorded for this clone. The chain recombines TRBV6-5 with TRBJ2-3; no definite D call. The CDR3 is 15 residues long. V lost 6 bases and J 2 bases, leaving 15 bases between the germline ends. The germline gives CDR1 MNHEY, CDR2 SVGAGI. The CDR3, as DNA: TGTGCCAGCAGAGTCTGGCAGACAACCACAGATACGCAGTATTTT. It yields the protein CASRVWQTTTDTQYF.

The chain links TRBV24-1 to TRBJ2-7; possible D gene TRBD1, 5 bases. Germline CDR1 and CDR2: KGHDR and SFDVKD. The CDR3 runs 14 residues. V dropped 3 bases and J dropped 1 base, with 9 bases sitting between them. The chain's CDR3 is CATSDTRQSYEQYF. DNA for the CDR3: TGTGCCACCAGTGATACGCGACAGTCCTACGAGCAGTACTTC.

CDR3 in DNA: TGTGCCAGTAGTACCCTAGCGGGGCAACTCCAGTACTTC. This translates into CASSTLAGQLQYF. The V gene is TRBV19, the J gene TRBJ2-4; 9 bases fit TRBD2. Per the germline V gene, CDR1 is LNHDA and CDR2 is SQIVND (reference sequence). V was pared by 4 bases and J by 13 bases, with 8 bases of the junction left unmatched. The length of the CDR3 is 13 residues.

The rearrangement links TRBV21-1 to TRBJ1-1. TRBV21-1 is recorded as a pseudogene. CDR3 length: 17 residues. Here the CDR3 DNA reads TGTGCCAGCAGCAATAGTTGTGGGGCGGGAATGAACACTGAAGCTTTCTTT. Residues: CASSNSCGAGMNTEAFF.

The gene calls are TRBV5-4 and TRBJ1-1; D call uncertain. The V and J ends lost 4 bases and 5 bases respectively, with 21 bases between them. The germline V gene has CDR1 SGHNT and CDR2 YYREEE (reference sequence). The CDR3 sequence is 16 residues long. CDR3 sequence (DNA): TGTGCCAGCAGCCGCCCGCGAGGATCTGTCGGGACTGAAGCTTTCTTT. This sequence encodes CASSRPRGSVGTEAFF.

This chain uses TRBV5-8 with TRBJ2-5; TRBD2 agrees at 8 bases. V gave up 0 bases and J gave up 2 bases; unmatched junction bases: 6. The V gene's germline CDR1 is SGHTS and CDR2 YDEGEE. This CDR3 is 16 amino acids long. The CDR3 sequence: CASSLGGAGAQETQYF. CDR3 in DNA: TGTGCCAGCAGCTTGGGGGGAGCGGGGGCGCAAGAGACCCAGTACTTC.

J is TRBJ2-4 and V is TRBV28, with a possible D match to TRBD2 (5 bases). The V gene's germline CDR1 is MDHEN and CDR2 SYDVKM. This CDR3 has 15 amino acids. Trimming removed 3 bases from V and 0 bases from J, with 9 bases in between. The CDR3 DNA reads TGTGCCAGCAGTTTGCGGGTGGTAGCCAAAAACATTCAGTACTTC. Translated: CASSLRVVAKNIQYF.

V and J are TRBV5-1 and TRBJ2-3, with a possible D match to TRBD2 (5 bases). There are 18 residues in the CDR3. The V gene lost 0 bases and the J gene lost 0 bases, with 17 bases spanning the gap. The germline gives CDR1 SGHRS, CDR2 YFSETQ. CDR3 region: CASSLVVSGSTSTDTQYF. The DNA of the CDR3 is TGCGCCAGCAGCTTGGTGGTCTCGGGGTCTACTAGCACAGATACGCAGTATTTT. Using reference TRBV5-1 and TRBJ2-3 for the parts outside the CDR3, the full variable domain is KAGVTQTPRYLIKTRGQQVTLSCSPISGHRSVSWYQQTPGQGLQFLFEYFSETQRNKGNFPGRFSGRQFSNSRSEMNVSTLELGDSALYLCASSLVVSGSTSTDTQYFGPGTRLTVL.

The rearrangement links TRBV30 to TRBJ1-1; D unclear. The length of the CDR3 is 13 residues. V lost 4 bases and J lost 0, with 9 bases in between. Per the germline V gene, CDR1 is GTSNPN and CDR2 is SVGIG (reference sequence). CDR3 DNA sequence: TGTGCCTGGAACAGCTTTATGAACACTGAAGCTTTCTTT. Amino acids: CAWNSFMNTEAFF.

The chain uses TRBV4-1 and TRBJ2-5; 8 nucleotides line up with TRBD2. CDR3 size: 20 residues. V shed 0 bases, J shed 0 bases, and the junction held 15 bases outside the gene matches. Germline values: CDR1 MGHRA, CDR2 YSYEKL. CDR3 protein: CASSQDGAKIGTRNQETQYF. CDR3 DNA: TGCGCCAGCAGCCAAGATGGGGCCAAGATTGGGACTAGAAACCAAGAGACCCAGTACTTC.

V usage is TRBV29-1 and J usage is TRBJ1-1; D not certain. The germline V gene has CDR1 SQVTM and CDR2 ANQGSEA. The CDR3 is made up of 11 amino acids. The V end was cut by 4 bases, the J end by 5 bases, with 8 bases between. CDR3 nucleotide sequence: TGCAGCGTTGTTTCCGTTACTGAAGCTTTCTTT. Protein product: CSVVSVTEAFF.

The chain couples TRBV2 to TRBJ1-3; no clear D. Between the trimmed V and J ends, which lost 1 base and 0 bases, there was a span of 7 bases. This CDR3 spans 15 amino acids. The germline CDR1 and CDR2 sequences are SNHLY and FYNNEI. The CDR3 sequence: CASSEGQFSGNTIYF. CDR3 in DNA: TGTGCCAGCAGTGAAGGGCAGTTCTCTGGAAACACCATATATTTT.